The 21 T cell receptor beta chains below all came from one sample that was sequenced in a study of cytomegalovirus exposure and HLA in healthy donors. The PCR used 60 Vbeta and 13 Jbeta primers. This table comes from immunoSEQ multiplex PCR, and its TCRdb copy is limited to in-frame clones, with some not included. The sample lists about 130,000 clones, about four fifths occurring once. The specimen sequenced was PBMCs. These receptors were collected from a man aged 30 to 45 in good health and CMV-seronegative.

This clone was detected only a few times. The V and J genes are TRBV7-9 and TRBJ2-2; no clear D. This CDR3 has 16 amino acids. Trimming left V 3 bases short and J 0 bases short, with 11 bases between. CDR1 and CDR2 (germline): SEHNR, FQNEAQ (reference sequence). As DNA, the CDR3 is TGTGCCAGCAGCTTCCCAAAGCCCTCGAACACCGGGGAGCTGTTTTTT. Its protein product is CASSFPKPSNTGELFF.

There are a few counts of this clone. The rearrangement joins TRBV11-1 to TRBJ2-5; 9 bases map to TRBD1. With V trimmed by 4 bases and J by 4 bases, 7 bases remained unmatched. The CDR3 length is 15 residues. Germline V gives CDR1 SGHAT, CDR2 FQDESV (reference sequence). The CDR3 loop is CASSSPLQGAETQYF. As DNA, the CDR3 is TGTGCCAGCAGCTCACCACTACAGGGGGCAGAGACCCAGTACTTC.

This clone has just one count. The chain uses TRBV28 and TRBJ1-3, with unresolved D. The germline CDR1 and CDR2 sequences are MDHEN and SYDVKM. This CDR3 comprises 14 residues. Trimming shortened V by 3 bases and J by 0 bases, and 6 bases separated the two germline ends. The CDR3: CASSFNPSGNTIYF. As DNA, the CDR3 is TGTGCCAGCAGTTTTAATCCCTCTGGAAACACCATATATTTT.

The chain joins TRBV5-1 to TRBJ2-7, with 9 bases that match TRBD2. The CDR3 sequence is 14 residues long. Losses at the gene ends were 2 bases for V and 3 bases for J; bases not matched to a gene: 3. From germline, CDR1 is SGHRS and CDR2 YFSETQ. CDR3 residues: CASSFIAGDYEQYF. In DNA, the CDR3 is TGCGCCAGCAGCTTTATAGCGGGGGACTACGAGCAGTACTTC.

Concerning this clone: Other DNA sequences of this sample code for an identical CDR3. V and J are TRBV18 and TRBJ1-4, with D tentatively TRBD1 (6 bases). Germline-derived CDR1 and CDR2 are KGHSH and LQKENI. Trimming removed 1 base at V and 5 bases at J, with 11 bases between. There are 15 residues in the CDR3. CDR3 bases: TGTGCCAGCTCACCACTTGGGCAGGGGAATGAAAAACTGTTTTTT. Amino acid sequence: CASSPLGQGNEKLFF.

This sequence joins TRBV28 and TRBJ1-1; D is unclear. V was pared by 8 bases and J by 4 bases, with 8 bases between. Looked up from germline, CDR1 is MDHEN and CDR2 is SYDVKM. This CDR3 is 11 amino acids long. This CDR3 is CASHGSTEAFF. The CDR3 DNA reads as TGTGCCAGCCATGGGAGCACTGAAGCTTTCTTT.

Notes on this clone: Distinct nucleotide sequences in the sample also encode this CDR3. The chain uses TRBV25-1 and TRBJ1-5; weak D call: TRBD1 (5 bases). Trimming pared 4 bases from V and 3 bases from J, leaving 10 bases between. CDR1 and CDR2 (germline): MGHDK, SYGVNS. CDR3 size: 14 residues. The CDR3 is CASSATGFNQPQHF. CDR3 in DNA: TGTGCCAGCAGTGCTACAGGCTTCAATCAGCCCCAGCATTTT.

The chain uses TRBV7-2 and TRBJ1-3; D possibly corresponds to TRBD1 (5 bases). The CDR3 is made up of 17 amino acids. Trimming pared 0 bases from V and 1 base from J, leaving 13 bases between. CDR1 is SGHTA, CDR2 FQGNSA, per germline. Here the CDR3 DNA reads TGTGCCAGCAGCTTAGCGGCGGGACTTATTTCTGGAAACACCATATATTTT. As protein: CASSLAAGLISGNTIYF.

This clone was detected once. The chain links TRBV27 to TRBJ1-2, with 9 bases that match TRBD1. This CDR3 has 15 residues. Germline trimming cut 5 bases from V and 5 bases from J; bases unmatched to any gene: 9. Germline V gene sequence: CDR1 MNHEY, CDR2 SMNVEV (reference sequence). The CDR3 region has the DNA TGTGCCAGCAGTCCCTACCGGGACAGGGTATATGGCTACACCTTC. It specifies CASSPYRDRVYGYTF.

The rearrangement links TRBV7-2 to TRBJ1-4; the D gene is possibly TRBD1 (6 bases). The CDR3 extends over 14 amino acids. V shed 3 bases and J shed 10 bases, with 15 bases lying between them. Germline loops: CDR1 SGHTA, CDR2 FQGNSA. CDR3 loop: CASSFGSGEGKLFF. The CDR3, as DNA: TGTGCCAGCAGCTTCGGGTCAGGGGAGGGAAAACTGTTTTTT.

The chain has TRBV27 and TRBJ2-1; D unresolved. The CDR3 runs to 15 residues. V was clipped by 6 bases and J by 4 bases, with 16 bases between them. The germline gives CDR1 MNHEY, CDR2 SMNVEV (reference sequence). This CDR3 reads CASSPRSRTYNEQFF. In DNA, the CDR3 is TGTGCCAGCAGCCCGCGGTCACGAACGTACAATGAGCAGTTCTTC.

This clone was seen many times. CDR3 coding DNA: TGTGCCAGCCAGGGCACCGGGGAGCTGTTTTTT. It yields the protein CASQGTGELFF. The chain joins TRBV2 to TRBJ2-2; perhaps TRBD1 as D (5 bases). Trimming pared 8 bases from V and 4 bases from J, leaving 5 bases between. Germline V gene sequence: CDR1 SNHLY, CDR2 FYNNEI. The CDR3 spans 11 residues.

CDR3 sequence: CASTPGGGGETQYF. The DNA for the CDR3 is TGCGCCAGCACTCCTGGTGGTGGAGGAGAGACCCAGTACTTC. The V call is TRBV5-1, the J call TRBJ2-5, with TRBD2 as a possible D gene (5 bases). V was cut by 6 bases and J by 4 bases, with 16 bases left in between. CDR3 length: 14 residues. Germline values: CDR1 SGHRS, CDR2 YFSETQ.

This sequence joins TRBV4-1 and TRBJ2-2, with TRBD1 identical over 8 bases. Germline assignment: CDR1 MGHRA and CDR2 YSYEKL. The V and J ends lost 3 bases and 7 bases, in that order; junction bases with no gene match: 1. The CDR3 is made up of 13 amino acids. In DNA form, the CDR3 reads TGCGCCAGCAGCCAGACAGGGGACGGGGAGCTGTTTTTT. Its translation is CASSQTGDGELFF.

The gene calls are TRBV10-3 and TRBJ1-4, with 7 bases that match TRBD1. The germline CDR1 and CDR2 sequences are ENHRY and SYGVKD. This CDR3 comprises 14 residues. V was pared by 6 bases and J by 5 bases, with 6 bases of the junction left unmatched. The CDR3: CAIRGDSLNEKLFF. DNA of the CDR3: TGTGCCATCAGGGGGGACAGTCTAAATGAAAAACTGTTTTTT.

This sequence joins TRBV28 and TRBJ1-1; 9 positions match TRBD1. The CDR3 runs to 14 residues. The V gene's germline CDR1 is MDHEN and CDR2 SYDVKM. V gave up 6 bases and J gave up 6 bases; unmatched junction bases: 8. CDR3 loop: CASSTGQGWSEAFF. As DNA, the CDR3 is TGTGCCAGCAGCACGGGACAGGGTTGGTCTGAAGCTTTCTTT.

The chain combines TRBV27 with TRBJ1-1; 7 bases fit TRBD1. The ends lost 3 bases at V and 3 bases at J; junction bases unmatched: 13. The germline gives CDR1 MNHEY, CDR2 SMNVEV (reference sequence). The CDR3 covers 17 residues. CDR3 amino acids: CASSLFGTVISDTEAFF. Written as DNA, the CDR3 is TGTGCCAGCAGTTTGTTCGGGACAGTAATTTCGGACACTGAAGCTTTCTTT.

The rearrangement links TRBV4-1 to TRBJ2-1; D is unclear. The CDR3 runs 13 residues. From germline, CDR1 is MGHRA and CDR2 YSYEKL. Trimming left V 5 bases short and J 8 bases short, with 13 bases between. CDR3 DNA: TGCGCCAGCAGCTACACCGGGTCGGATGAGCAGTTCTTC. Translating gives CASSYTGSDEQFF.

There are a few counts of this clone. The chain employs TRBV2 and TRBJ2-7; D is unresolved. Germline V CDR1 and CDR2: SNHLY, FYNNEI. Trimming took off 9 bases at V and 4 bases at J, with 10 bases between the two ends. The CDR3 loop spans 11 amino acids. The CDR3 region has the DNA TGTGCCAGTACCCTAATATACGAGCAGTACTTC. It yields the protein CASTLIYEQYF. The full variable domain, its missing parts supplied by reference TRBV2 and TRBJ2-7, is EPEVTQTPSHQVTQMGQEVILRCVPISNHLYFYWYRQILGQKVEFLVSFYNNEISEKSEIFDDQFSVERPDGSNFTLKIRSTKLEDSAMYFCASTLIYEQYFGPGTRLTVT.

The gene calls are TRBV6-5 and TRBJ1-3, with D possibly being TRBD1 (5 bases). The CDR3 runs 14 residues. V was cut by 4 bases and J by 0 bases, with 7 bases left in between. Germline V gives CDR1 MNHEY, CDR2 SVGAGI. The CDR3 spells CASSSGGSGNTIYF. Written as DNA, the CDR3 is TGTGCCAGCAGTTCCGGGGGCTCTGGAAACACCATATATTTT.

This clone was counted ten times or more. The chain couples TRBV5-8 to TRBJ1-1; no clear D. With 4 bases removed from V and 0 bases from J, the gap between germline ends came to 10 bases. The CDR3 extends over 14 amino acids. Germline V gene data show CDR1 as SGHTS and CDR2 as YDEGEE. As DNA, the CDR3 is TGTGCCAGCAGCCCCCTCGGGGTGAACACTGAAGCTTTCTTT. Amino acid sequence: CASSPLGVNTEAFF.